The source of this T cell receptor (beta chain) is a study of human T cells and chemical hapten exposure (dated by TCRdb to about 2021). Regarding the study in general: For sensitization, 2% DPC in acetone was applied to a roughly 2 cm by roughly 2 cm area of upper inner arm skin. Throughout the approximately 22-week study period, patients were also given weekly therapeutic DPC doses on the scalp. Patch testing was performed on the upper back with Finn chambers containing 0.01% DPC, and the patch tests were scored after 6 days according to International Contact Dermatitis Research Group standards. The mostly female patient cohort included alopecia areata with under or over 50% scalp involvement, alopecia totalis and alopecia universalis. The libraries were sequenced as a pool, and the TCR yield per sample differed mostly because of small variations in library volumes within the pool. The study tracked peripheral blood TCR repertoire changes in vivo during primary and secondary sensitization to the hapten diphenylcyclopropenone (DPC) in alopecia patients. Blood samples were taken from patients before sensitization (week 0) and at 2, 6 and about 24 weeks after DPC sensitization. For TCR sequencing, blood came from 25 to 35 alopecia patients at anywhere from one to four time points (pre-sensitization, 2, 6 and 24 weeks).

In light of the paper, this sample's time point label describes: pre-sensitization, week 0. The treatment or condition label of this sample denotes: therapeutic diphenylcyclopropenone sensitization with weekly scalp DPC. At each patch-test visit, blood was drawn before the patch test was applied. Patients were considered eligible if aged 18 to 70, diagnosed with alopecia and deemed suitable for DPC therapy, and patients were excluded if pregnant. Total RNA was isolated from unfractionated whole blood collected in Tempus Blood RNA tubes. A remark on this clonotype: It lacks a known antigen. Base-call qualities are not available, and no considerably larger clone is one nucleotide away.

The paper as a whole reports these results and caveats: DPC sensitization did not change how many TCRs were above 1 in 1000 frequency, and no evidence was found of alterations in global repertoire structure. All patients had alopecia, a presumed autoimmune disease, so their immune response might differ from that of healthy individuals. A positive correlation was found between the number of PT1 expanded TCRs and patch test score, with significance reached at thresholds 8, 16 and 32 but not 4. Significantly more large CDR3 similarity clusters were formed by expanded TCRs than by pre-sensitization or healthy control sets, consistent with antigen-driven responses. After repeated subsampling, changes were observed in the strength of the expansion versus patch-test correlation and in the threshold at which the correlation became significant.

Receptor amplification or capture employed RACE. Sequencer: NextSeq 500. During library preparation, unique molecular identifiers were attached to individual cDNA molecules so that TCRs could be counted in a quantitative, reproducible way. For every blood RNA sample, sequencing covered both the TCR alpha and TCR beta chains. In the source study's methods: Samples had a median of roughly 87,000 TCRs, with a range from about 23,224 to 700,000. The Decombinator software suite was used to annotate the V, J and CDR3 of the TCR reads. To make PS versus PT1 abundance plots, every sample was subsampled to the same number of TCRs (28,000). TCRs were defined as expanded if absent before sensitization and observed at least eight times at the 2-week time point. TCRdb reworked the public reads: Q25 trimming with fastp, MiXCR clone assembly, productive beta chains retained. CDR3 protein duplicates are merged, each entry listing the most common genes and DNA. These V and J calls derive from TCRdb rather than the authors' analysis. The table for this sample lists 250,000 or so distinct CDR3 sequences; roughly 7.4% of them were counted only once. Together, the top ten hold roughly 1.2% of the sample.

The CDR3 holds 15 amino acids from the cysteine to the phenylalanine. This entry keeps only the CDR3 DNA: 45 bases, framed from base 1. The germline V gene supplies CDR1 SGHTA and CDR2 FQGNSA. V is pared back by 1 base and J by 8 bases, with 15 bases lying between the germline termini. Specimen: whole blood, collected in connection with sensitization to the hapten diphenylcyclopropenone (DPC). The sequence came from a man younger than 35 with alopecia areata. Some clones in this sample may be carry-over from other donors' samples. Recombination joined TRBV7-2 with TRBJ1-3; a weak D assignment points to TRBD1 (5 bases agree). The CDR3 here reads CASSLGRWGRHTIYF. The sequenced DNA: TGTGCCAGCAGCTTAGGCCGATGGGGGAGACACACCATATATTTT.